The rows below give T cell receptor beta chains drawn from one sample of a study of early T cells in non-severe SARS-CoV-2 infection. Via MiXCR, TCRdb re-called the 5' RACE reads, giving one row per CDR3 protein. The sample has some 71,000 distinct CDR3 sequences; 8.5% to 10% are singletons. Source material: whole blood. These TCRs come from an adult who was a healthcare worker with PCR-confirmed SARS-CoV-2 infection or an uninfected control (not recorded which). CDR3s include the opening cysteine and the closing phenylalanine or tryptophan. Fields, in order: clone size, J gene, D gene, V gene, CDR3 protein, CDR3 DNA. D genes are given only for firm matches. A clone size is listed for some rows: how often the clone was seen (once, few, many), or a class if it is expanded.

clone size: many
J gene: TRBJ1-6
D gene: .
V gene: TRBV7-9
CDR3 protein: CASSLGQGTSPLHF
CDR3 DNA: TGTGCCAGCAGCTTGGGGCAGGGGACTTCACCCCTCCACTTT

clone size: few
J gene: TRBJ1-5
D gene: .
V gene: TRBV10-2
CDR3 protein: CASTLGLGNQPQHF
CDR3 DNA: TGCGCCAGCACCCTAGGACTGGGCAATCAGCCCCAGCATTTT

clone size: .
J gene: TRBJ2-5
D gene: TRBD2
V gene: TRBV7-3
CDR3 protein: CASSSEAGGPETQYF
CDR3 DNA: TGTGCCAGCAGCTCTGAAGCGGGAGGGCCAGAGACCCAGTACTTC

clone size: many
J gene: TRBJ2-5
D gene: .
V gene: TRBV7-2
CDR3 protein: CASSGNAGETQYF
CDR3 DNA: TGTGCCAGCAGCGGCAATGCCGGGGAGACCCAGTACTTC

clone size: few
J gene: TRBJ2-5
D gene: .
V gene: TRBV7-2
CDR3 protein: CASSLAETQYF
CDR3 DNA: TGTGCCAGCAGCTTAGCAGAGACCCAGTACTTC

clone size: many
J gene: TRBJ2-7
D gene: TRBD2
V gene: TRBV4-2
CDR3 protein: CASSFSTGGGGEQYF
CDR3 DNA: TGTGCCAGCAGTTTCTCTACGGGAGGAGGCGGCGAGCAGTACTTC

clone size: few
J gene: TRBJ2-1
D gene: .
V gene: TRBV7-2
CDR3 protein: CASSLAKRDRQFF
CDR3 DNA: TGTGCCAGCAGCTTAGCAAAAAGGGACCGTCAGTTCTTC

clone size: .
J gene: TRBJ1-2
D gene: TRBD1
V gene: TRBV29-1
CDR3 protein: CSVEDHQGGYGYTF
CDR3 DNA: TGCAGCGTTGAAGATCACCAGGGGGGCTATGGCTACACCTTC

clone size: .
J gene: TRBJ2-5
D gene: TRBD2
V gene: TRBV7-9
CDR3 protein: CASSHGLAGMAETQYF
CDR3 DNA: TGTGCCAGCAGCCACGGACTAGCGGGGATGGCGGAGACCCAGTACTTC

clone size: many
J gene: TRBJ2-2
D gene: .
V gene: TRBV7-8
CDR3 protein: CASSTILGGELFF
CDR3 DNA: TGTGCCAGCAGCACTATCCTCGGCGGGGAGCTGTTTTTT

clone size: many
J gene: TRBJ2-1
D gene: .
V gene: TRBV21-1
CDR3 protein: CASTDEDEQFF
CDR3 DNA: TGTGCCAGCACTGACGAGGATGAGCAGTTCTTC

clone size: .
J gene: TRBJ1-2
D gene: .
V gene: TRBV29-1
CDR3 protein: CSVESGGYGYTF
CDR3 DNA: TGCAGCGTTGAAAGCGGCGGTTATGGCTACACCTTC

clone size: many
J gene: TRBJ1-6
D gene: .
V gene: TRBV3-1
CDR3 protein: CASSHLKSPLHF
CDR3 DNA: TGTGCCAGCAGCCATTTGAAATCACCCCTCCACTTT

clone size: many
J gene: TRBJ1-4
D gene: .
V gene: TRBV3-1
CDR3 protein: CASSRGSANEKLFF
CDR3 DNA: TGTGCCAGCAGCCGGGGGTCGGCTAATGAAAAACTGTTTTTT

clone size: .
J gene: TRBJ2-7
D gene: .
V gene: TRBV30
CDR3 protein: CALSAGESNEQYF
CDR3 DNA: TGTGCCTTGAGTGCCGGGGAGAGTAACGAGCAGTACTTC

clone size: many
J gene: TRBJ1-5
D gene: .
V gene: TRBV5-1
CDR3 protein: CASSLYQPQHF
CDR3 DNA: TGCGCCAGCAGCTTGTATCAGCCCCAGCATTTT

clone size: many
J gene: TRBJ1-1
D gene: TRBD1
V gene: TRBV6-4
CDR3 protein: CARGTGSREWEAFF
CDR3 DNA: TGTGCCAGAGGGACAGGGTCGCGTGAATGGGAAGCTTTCTTT

clone size: .
J gene: TRBJ2-7
D gene: .
V gene: TRBV29-1
CDR3 protein: CSVGWGTDYEQYF
CDR3 DNA: TGCAGCGTTGGGTGGGGAACGGACTACGAGCAGTACTTC

clone size: many
J gene: TRBJ2-3
D gene: .
V gene: TRBV30
CDR3 protein: CAWSVLQTDTQYF
CDR3 DNA: TGTGCCTGGAGTGTACTTCAGACAGATACGCAGTATTTT

clone size: many
J gene: TRBJ2-7
D gene: .
V gene: TRBV5-1
CDR3 protein: CASSSPSYEQYF
CDR3 DNA: TGCGCCAGCAGCTCCCCCTCCTACGAGCAGTACTTC

clone size: .
J gene: TRBJ2-1
D gene: TRBD2
V gene: TRBV7-8
CDR3 protein: CASRPGLAQNEQFF
CDR3 DNA: TGTGCCAGCAGACCGGGACTAGCGCAGAATGAGCAGTTCTTC

clone size: many
J gene: TRBJ2-3
D gene: .
V gene: TRBV29-1
CDR3 protein: CSVEGRGPDTQYF
CDR3 DNA: TGCAGCGTTGAAGGCAGGGGACCAGATACGCAGTATTTT

clone size: many
J gene: TRBJ1-4
D gene: TRBD1
V gene: TRBV6-5
CDR3 protein: CASRTTGGIEKLFF
CDR3 DNA: TGTGCCAGCAGAACCACAGGGGGCATTGAAAAACTGTTTTTT

clone size: few
J gene: TRBJ1-2
D gene: .
V gene: TRBV18
CDR3 protein: CASSPTKQGDYGYTF
CDR3 DNA: TGTGCCAGCTCACCGACAAAACAGGGAGACTATGGCTACACCTTC

clone size: .
J gene: TRBJ2-1
D gene: TRBD2
V gene: TRBV7-2
CDR3 protein: CASSLEERGPVNEQFF
CDR3 DNA: TGTGCCAGCAGCTTAGAGGAGCGGGGGCCTGTCAATGAGCAGTTCTTC